Presented here are 20 T cell receptor beta chains from one specimen sequenced in a study of T cell clonality in common variable immunodeficiency. This table comes from immunoSEQ multiplex PCR, and its TCRdb copy is limited to in-frame clones, with some not included. Singletons are absent from the sample, which has some 60,000 clones. What was sequenced was peripheral blood mononuclear cells. These receptors came from a person aged 18-70 years in good health.

This clone was recorded many times. The read ends 3 residues shy of where the CDR3 ends; the end is completed using the germline J gene. This rearrangement joins TRBV18 to TRBJ1-5, with D possibly matching TRBD1 (6 bases). CDR3 size: 18 residues. The germline V gene has CDR1 KGHSH and CDR2 LQKENI. The V end lost 3 bases, the J end lost 0 bases, and 18 bases lay between the germline ends. The DNA read from the CDR3 is TGTGCCAGCTCACCTAGGCCACAGGGAACTGATAGCAATCAGCCC. Its translation: CASSPRPQGTDSNQP. The whole CDR3 protein reads CASSPRPQGTDSNQPQHF.

Many counts were recorded for this clone. With the read ending 3 residues before the CDR3 end, the germline J gene is used to fill in that end. The rearrangement links TRBV7-8 to TRBJ1-2; no definite D call. V was trimmed by 0 bases and J by 7 bases, leaving 12 bases between them. The CDR3 has 14 amino acids. CDR1 and CDR2 (germline): SGHVS, FQNEAQ. The CDR3 loop reads CASSLAGWNSGYTF. Incomplete CDR3 DNA: TGTGCCAGCAGCTTAGCAGGGTGGAATAGTGGC.

The sample holds many counts of this clone. The CDR3 end is not reached by the read, which stops 3 residues before it; the germline J gene fills it in. The chain combines TRBV20-1 with TRBJ1-1; D gene ambiguous. The V gene lost 1 base and the J gene lost 0 bases, with 15 bases spanning the gap. The CDR3 loop spans 16 amino acids. Germline CDR1 is DFQATT and CDR2 is SNEGSKA (reference sequence). Incomplete CDR3 DNA: TGCAGTGCTAGAGGTGGACTGACAAGCCTGAACACTGAA. Protein product: CSARGGLTSLNTE. The CDR3 as a whole reads CSARGGLTSLNTEAFF.

This clone was observed many times. The read gets to within 3 residues of the CDR3 end, and the germline J gene fills in the rest. The chain uses TRBV20-1 and TRBJ2-5, with TRBD2 identical over 11 bases. CDR1 and CDR2 (germline): DFQATT, SNEGSKA (reference sequence). Trimming cost V 0 bases and J 7 bases; bases outside gene matches: 22. This CDR3 comprises 20 residues. CDR3 DNA (partial): TGCAGTGCTAGAGACCGTACGTTAGCGGGAGGGATACGCCCTGCGGGGACC. It codes for CSARDRTLAGGIRPAGT. The complete CDR3 protein is CSARDRTLAGGIRPAGTQYF.

Many counts were recorded for this clone. The DNA ends 3 residues before the CDR3 does, and the rest of the CDR3 is filled in from the germline J gene. The V call is TRBV19, the J call TRBJ2-1, with D tentatively TRBD1 (6 bases). The CDR3 covers 16 residues. Trimming left V 9 bases short and J 0 bases short, with 18 bases between. Germline lookup yields CDR1 LNHDA and CDR2 SQIVND (reference sequence). CDR3 sequence: CASPHGQLSSYNEQFF. The CDR3 bases that were read are TGTGCCAGCCCCCACGGACAGTTGAGCTCCTACAATGAG.

The table lists this clone with many counts. The read stops 3 residues short of the end of the CDR3; the missing end is completed from the germline J gene. The chain joins TRBV7-8 to TRBJ1-2; TRBD1 aligns across 8 bases. CDR3 length: 15 amino acids. CDR1 and CDR2 from the germline V gene are SGHVS and FQNEAQ. The CDR3 bases that were read are TGTGCCAGCAGCCCCGCTGGCTGGACAGGGCACGGC. Translation: CASSPAGWTGHG. The whole CDR3 sequence is CASSPAGWTGHGYTF.

This clone was detected many times. The read gets to within 3 residues of the CDR3 end, and the germline J gene fills in the rest. This rearrangement joins TRBV2 to TRBJ1-4; TRBD1 matches at 7 bases. There are 14 residues in the CDR3. V trimming: 4 bases; J trimming: 5 bases; junction bases outside the gene matches: 4. The germline V gene encodes CDR1 SNHLY and CDR2 FYNNEI. CDR3 bases read: TGTGCCAGCAGTGGGTACAGGGGCAATGAAAAA. It specifies CASSGYRGNEK. In full, the CDR3 reads CASSGYRGNEKLFF.

This clone has at least ten counts. The CDR3 goes on 3 residues after the read ends, and that part is filled in from the germline J gene. This sequence joins TRBV5-1 and TRBJ2-3, with 7 bases that match TRBD2. The V segment lost 4 bases and the J segment 5 bases; nucleotides outside the gene matches: 7. The CDR3 covers 14 residues. Germline V gives CDR1 SGHRS, CDR2 YFSETQ. Incomplete CDR3 DNA: TGCGCCAGCAGCCAACTGACTAGCTTAGATACG. This gives the protein CASSQLTSLDT. The CDR3 as a whole reads CASSQLTSLDTQYF.

At least ten counts were recorded for this clone. The read gets to within 3 residues of the CDR3 end, and the germline J gene fills in the rest. The chain has TRBV5-1 and TRBJ1-4; 12 nucleotides line up with TRBD1. The V and J ends lost 5 bases and 2 bases, in that order; junction bases with no gene match: 1. Germline V gene lookup returns CDR1 SGHRS and CDR2 YFSETQ. CDR3 size: 15 residues. The part of the CDR3 DNA that was read is TGCGCCAGCAGGGGACAGGGGGCCACTAATGAAAAA. It is translated as CASRGQGATNEK. The CDR3 in its entirety is CASRGQGATNEKLFF.

This clone appeared many times. The read terminates 3 residues ahead of where the CDR3 ends, so the germline J gene completes it. V and J are TRBV11-3 and TRBJ2-5, with a tentative D call TRBD1 (5 bases). V shed 5 bases and J shed 4 bases, with 11 bases lying between them. Germline CDR1 is SGHNT and CDR2 is YENEEA. The CDR3 runs to 13 residues. CDR3 amino acids: CASSVFQGETQYF. The part of the CDR3 DNA that was read is TGTGCCAGCAGCGTTTTCCAGGGAGAGACC.

The sample holds many counts of this clone. The CDR3 protein is CASSSGSYGYTF. The sequenced part of the CDR3 DNA is TGTGCCAGCAGCTCAGGCTCTTATGGC. The gene calls are TRBV5-5 and TRBJ1-2; D is uncertain. Read coverage stops 3 residues before the CDR3 terminus; the germline J gene supplies the remainder. CDR3 size: 12 residues. Germline CDR1 reads SGHKS; CDR2 reads YYEKEE (reference sequence). Trimming pared 3 bases from V and 5 bases from J, leaving 8 bases between.

This clone occurred many times. The read stops 3 residues short of the end of the CDR3; the missing end is completed from the germline J gene. This chain connects TRBV20-1 to TRBJ1-4; TRBD1 matches 9 bases. This CDR3 has 13 residues. Germline V CDR1 and CDR2: DFQATT, SNEGSKA (reference sequence). J gave up 7 bases and V 6 bases, and 6 bases lay outside the gene matches. The CDR3 bases that were read are TGCAGTGCGATCGACAGGGGGGGTGAAAAA. Translating it yields CSAIDRGGEK. The complete CDR3 sequence is CSAIDRGGEKLFF.

This clone was seen at least ten times. The read ends 3 residues shy of where the CDR3 ends; the end is completed using the germline J gene. The chain combines TRBV20-1 with TRBJ2-5, with 12 bases identical to TRBD2. Germline V gene sequence: CDR1 DFQATT, CDR2 SNEGSKA (reference sequence). The CDR3 has 15 amino acids. The junction had 0 bases not matched to a gene; V was cut back by 0 bases and J by 1 base. The CDR3 protein is CSARELAGGQETQYF. The DNA read from the CDR3 is TGCAGTGCTAGAGAACTAGCGGGGGGCCAAGAGACC.

The CDR3 protein is CASSPGQGAMRGDSGNTIYF. The CDR3 DNA, read in part, is TGTGCCAGCTCACCGGGACAGGGGGCGATGAGAGGGGACTCTGGAAACACC. The chain joins TRBV18 to TRBJ1-3, with 12 bases matching TRBD1. Read sequence stops 3 residues before the CDR3 end, and the germline J gene provides the missing end. V shed 3 bases, J shed 0 bases, and the junction held 12 bases outside the gene matches. This CDR3 contains 20 residues. CDR1 is KGHSH and CDR2 is LQKENI in the germline V gene.

This clone was detected many times. The read stops 3 residues short of the end of the CDR3; the missing end is completed from the germline J gene. The genes are TRBV2 and TRBJ1-1; TRBD1 might be the D (6 bases). CDR3 length: 15 residues. Trimming stripped 7 bases from V and 1 base from J, with 16 bases between. Germline V gene data show CDR1 as SNHLY and CDR2 as FYNNEI. CDR3 loop: CASIRNRESNTEAFF. CDR3 DNA (partial): TGTGCCAGCATCCGAAACAGGGAATCGAACACTGAA.

At least ten counts were recorded for this clone. The read ends 3 residues before the CDR3 terminus; that terminus is restored from the germline J gene. V gene TRBV19 combines with J gene TRBJ2-3; weak D call: TRBD2 (5 bases). This CDR3 has 13 residues. Germline assignment: CDR1 LNHDA and CDR2 SQIVND (reference sequence). The CDR3 reads CASSPAGTSPQYF. The sequenced CDR3 bases are TGTGCCAGTAGTCCCGCGGGCACCAGTCCG.

This clone was found many times. The DNA read from the CDR3 is TGTGCCAGCAGCGGGCATACAGGGCAATCAGGC. Protein sequence: CASSGHTGQSG. The full-length CDR3 reads as CASSGHTGQSGYTF. This rearrangement joins TRBV5-4 to TRBJ1-2; a possible D gene is TRBD1 (6 bases). The CDR3 end is not reached by the read, which stops 3 residues before it; the germline J gene fills it in. CDR1 and CDR2 (germline): SGHNT, YYREEE (reference sequence). The CDR3 is made up of 14 amino acids.

A remark on this clone: The read is 3 residues too short to cover the CDR3 end, so that end is filled in from the germline J gene. This chain joins TRBV7-9 and TRBJ2-1; D ambiguous. The CDR3 is made up of 15 amino acids. V lost 5 bases and J 2 bases, leaving 13 bases between the germline ends. Germline V gene lookup returns CDR1 SEHNR and CDR2 FQNEAQ (reference sequence). CDR3 loop: CASSHSRPPYNEQFF. The sequenced CDR3 bases are TGTGCCAGCAGCCACTCTAGACCACCCTACAATGAG. The complete variable domain, with remaining parts taken from reference TRBV7-9 and TRBJ2-1, reads DTGVSQNPRHKITKRGQNVTFRCDPISEHNRLYWYRQTLGQGPEFLTYFQNEAQLEKSRLLSDRFSAERPKGSFSTLEIQRTEQGDSAMYLCASSHSRPPYNEQFFGPGTRLTVL.

This clone was observed many times. The chain's CDR3 is CASKLGLAGYNEQFF. The DNA read from the CDR3 is TGTGCCAGCAAACTCGGACTAGCGGGGTACAATGAG. The J gene is TRBJ2-1, the V gene TRBV12-3 or TRBV12-4; 12 nucleotides match TRBD2. The sequenced fragment ends 3 residues before the CDR3 boundary, so the rest is inferred from the germline J gene. The CDR3 spans 15 residues. V was pared by 7 bases and J by 4 bases, with 5 bases of the junction left unmatched.

This clone was found many times. The observed sequence ends 3 residues before the CDR3 terminus, with the missing tail filled in from the germline J gene. The chain recombines TRBV5-4 with TRBJ2-5, with D unresolved. Trimming pared 1 base from V and 2 bases from J, leaving 9 bases between. The CDR3 consists of 14 residues. Germline CDR1 and CDR2: SGHNT and YYREEE (reference sequence). CDR3 sequence: CASSLPGPQETQYF. CDR3 DNA (partial): TGTGCCAGCAGCTTGCCAGGCCCTCAAGAGACC.